The sequence of this T cell receptor beta chain was determined in a study of T cell repertoires in cytomegalovirus infection (dated by TCRdb to between 2019 and 2020). In terms of the full investigation: Recently identified HLA-C-restricted CMV epitopes, whose presentation resists viral immunomodulation, were targeted by peptide stimulations together with well-studied HLA-B-restricted epitopes. Donor HLA type was relevant to the analysis, as public TCR beta signatures indicated carriage of CMV infection together with the matching HLA type.

TCRdb records Illumina HiSeq 1500 as the sequencer. TCRdb reworked the public reads: Q25 trimming with fastp, MiXCR clone assembly, productive beta chains retained. When rows share a CDR3 protein, they turn into one entry using the most common DNA and genes. This sample gives roughly 860,000 distinct CDR3 sequences in total; around a third of them show up just once. The ten biggest clones cover over 10% of the sample. The sample holds many counts of this clonotype. Which antigen it targets is not known. The sample holds no much larger clone one base away, and base qualities are not on file. Paper-wide results and their limitations: Cumulative frequency of public TCR beta family members discriminated carriers of CMV infection plus the relevant HLA type in this cohort and an independent approximately 350-donor cohort. The ex vivo response was dominated by HLA-C-restricted CMV-specific TCR beta clonotypes, which also provided the single most frequent clonotype in two of eight donors.

From cysteine to phenylalanine, the CDR3 is 19 amino acids long. Only the CDR3 DNA is retained, 57 bases long and in frame from the first base. V is pruned by 5 bases and J by 0 bases, leaving 13 bases of the junction without a gene match. Looking up the germline V gene yields CDR1 SGHVS and CDR2 FNYEAQ. The treatment or condition label for this specimen denotes: in vitro stimulation with specific CMV peptide epitopes to enrich CMV-specific T cells. The sequence was obtained from a human donor in good health (CMV status not recorded). Some clones in this sample may be carry-over from other donors' samples. Sequences were derived from cultured CD8+ T cells from PBMCs, sampled from culture after CMV antigen stimulation. The chain is encoded by TRBV7-6 joined to TRBJ2-2, and 9 junctional nucleotides match TRBD2. The CDR3: CASSTTGASSGANTGELFF. The nucleotide sequence reads as follows: TGTGCCAGCAGCACCACTGGGGCCTCTAGCGGGGCGAACACCGGGGAGCTGTTTTTT.